This T cell receptor beta chain was profiled in a study of shared clonotypes between healthy human individuals. Clones were sequenced by immunoSEQ multiplex PCR, and TCRdb holds only the in-frame ones, with some missing. The top ten hold approximately 1.6% of the sample, which has around 1.9 million clones, over 85% seen once. This clone is a singleton in its sample. Its matching antigen is unknown. Whole-study results and caveats: The small donor group covered limited genetic and exposure diversity.

CD45RO-negative CD8 cells positively selected for CCR7 made up the naive population, which excluded terminally differentiated effector memory CD45RA+ cells. Sequencing input: naive CD8+ T cells from PBMCs. This receptor was obtained from a man aged 18 to 29 in good health. Some clones in this sample may be carry-over from other donors' samples.

Here the CDR3 reads CASSLSAADEQYF. CDR3 nucleotides: TGTGCCAGCAGTTTATCCGCGGCGGACGAGCAGTACTTC. The chain carries TRBV28 and TRBJ2-7; D gene unclear. The germline CDR1 and CDR2 sequences are MDHEN and SYDVKM. This CDR3 spans 13 amino acids. V lost 1 base and J lost 5, with 9 bases in between.